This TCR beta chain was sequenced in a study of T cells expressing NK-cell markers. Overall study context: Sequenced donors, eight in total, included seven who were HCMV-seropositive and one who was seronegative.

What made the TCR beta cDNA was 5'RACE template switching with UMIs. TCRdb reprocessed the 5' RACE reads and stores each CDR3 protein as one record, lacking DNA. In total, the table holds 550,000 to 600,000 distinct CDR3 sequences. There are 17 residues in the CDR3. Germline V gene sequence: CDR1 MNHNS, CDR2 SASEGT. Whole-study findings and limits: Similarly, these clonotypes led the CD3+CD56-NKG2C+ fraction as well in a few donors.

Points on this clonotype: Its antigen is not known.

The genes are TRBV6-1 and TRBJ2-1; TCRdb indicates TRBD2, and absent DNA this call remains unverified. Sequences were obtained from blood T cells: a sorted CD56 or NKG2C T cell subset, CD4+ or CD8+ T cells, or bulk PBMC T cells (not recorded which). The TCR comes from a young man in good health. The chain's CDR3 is CASRRLAGGSSYNEQFF.